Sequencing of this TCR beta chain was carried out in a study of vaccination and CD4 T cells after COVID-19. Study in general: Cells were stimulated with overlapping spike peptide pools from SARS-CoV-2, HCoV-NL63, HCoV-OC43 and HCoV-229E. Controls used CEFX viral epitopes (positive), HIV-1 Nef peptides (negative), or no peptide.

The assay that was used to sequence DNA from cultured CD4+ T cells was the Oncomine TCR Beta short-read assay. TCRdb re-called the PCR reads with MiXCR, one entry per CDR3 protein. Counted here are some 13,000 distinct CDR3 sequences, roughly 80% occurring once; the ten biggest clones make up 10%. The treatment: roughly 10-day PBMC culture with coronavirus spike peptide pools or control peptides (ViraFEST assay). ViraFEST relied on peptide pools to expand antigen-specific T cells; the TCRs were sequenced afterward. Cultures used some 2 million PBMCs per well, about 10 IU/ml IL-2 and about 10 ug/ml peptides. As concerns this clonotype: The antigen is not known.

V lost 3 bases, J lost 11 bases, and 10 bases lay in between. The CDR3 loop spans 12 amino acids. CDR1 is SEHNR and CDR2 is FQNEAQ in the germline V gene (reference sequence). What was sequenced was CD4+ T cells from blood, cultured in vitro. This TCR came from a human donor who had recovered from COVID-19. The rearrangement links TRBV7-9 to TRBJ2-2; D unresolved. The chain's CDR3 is CASSLTADELFF. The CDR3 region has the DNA TGTGCCAGCAGCTTGACCGCGGACGAGCTGTTTTTT.